The 12 T cell receptor beta chains below come from one sample, sequenced in a study of cytomegalovirus exposure and HLA in healthy donors. PCR employed 60 Vbeta and 13 Jbeta primers. Assay used: immunoSEQ multiplex PCR; TCRdb lists only in-frame clones, some missing. Among roughly 160,000 clones listed, around four fifths were seen once. Sequencing was done on a sample of PBMCs. These receptors came from a man aged 30 to 45 in good health and CMV-seronegative.

The J gene is TRBJ2-1, the V gene TRBV19; 8 nucleotides align to TRBD1. The junction had 7 bases not matched to a gene; V was cut back by 1 base and J by 5 bases. The germline CDR1 and CDR2 sequences are LNHDA and SQIVND (reference sequence). This CDR3 contains 16 residues. The CDR3 nucleotides read TGTGCCAGTAGTATAGGGACAGGGTATGAGAACAATGAGCAGTTCTTC. Translated, it gives CASSIGTGYENNEQFF. The variable domain in full, completed from reference TRBV19 and TRBJ2-1, reads DGGITQSPKYLFRKEGQNVTLSCEQNLNHDAMYWYRQDPGQGLRLIYYSQIVNDFQKGDIAEGYSVSREKKESFPLTVTSAQKNPTAFYLCASSIGTGYENNEQFFGPGTRLTVL.

The chain has TRBV20-1 and TRBJ2-5, with D hard to call. This CDR3 is built from 10 residues. The V end lost 6 bases, the J end lost 4 bases, and 6 bases lay between the germline ends. CDR1 is DFQATT and CDR2 is SNEGSKA in the germline V gene (reference sequence). CDR3 amino acids: CSAPIETQYF. The CDR3 DNA is TGCAGTGCCCCAATAGAGACCCAGTACTTC.

The chain is built from TRBV2 and TRBJ2-1; the D gene is possibly TRBD1 (6 bases). This CDR3 has 13 residues. Trimming removed 2 bases from V and 12 bases from J, with 14 bases in between. CDR1 is SNHLY and CDR2 is FYNNEI in the germline V gene. The DNA for the CDR3 is TGTGCCAGCAGTGAACCGGACAGACGAAGGCAGTTCTTC. Translated: CASSEPDRRRQFF.

The rearrangement uses TRBV28 and TRBJ2-7; D is uncertain. V shed 2 bases and J shed 0 bases, with 20 bases lying between them. Germline V gene data show CDR1 as MDHEN and CDR2 as SYDVKM. CDR3 length: 18 amino acids. This CDR3 reads CASSLRVLARNSSYEQYF. CDR3 DNA sequence: TGTGCCAGCAGTTTACGGGTCCTGGCGAGGAACTCCTCCTACGAGCAGTACTTC.

The V gene is TRBV2, the J gene TRBJ1-1; 8 nucleotides line up with TRBD1. This CDR3 is 16 amino acids long. Unmatched junction bases numbered 9, after V lost 6 bases and J lost 0 bases. In germline, CDR1 is SNHLY, CDR2 FYNNEI. CDR3 nucleotide sequence: TGTGCCAGCAGCGAGGACAGGGCCGGAGTGAACACTGAAGCTTTCTTT. As protein: CASSEDRAGVNTEAFF.

The chain's CDR3 is CASSAPDSSNQPQHF. The CDR3 bases are TGTGCCAGCAGTGCGCCGGACAGTAGCAATCAGCCCCAGCATTTT. This chain uses TRBV25-1 with TRBJ1-5, with a tentative D call TRBD1 (6 bases). CDR1 MGHDK and CDR2 SYGVNS come from the germline V gene. Trimming stripped 4 bases from V and 0 bases from J, with 10 bases between. This CDR3 spans 15 amino acids.

The chain has TRBV27 and TRBJ2-7; TRBD2 agrees at 7 bases. The CDR3 contains 15 residues. The J segment lost 2 bases and the V segment lost 6 bases, leaving 10 bases of the junction unmatched. Germline-derived CDR1 and CDR2 are MNHEY and SMNVEV (reference sequence). As DNA, the CDR3 is TGTGCCAGCAGCCTCAGGGAGGGATCAACCTACGAGCAGTACTTC. Translating gives CASSLREGSTYEQYF.

The V gene is TRBV5-4, the J gene TRBJ1-1, with D perhaps matching TRBD1 (5 bases). Germline V gene data show CDR1 as SGHNT and CDR2 as YYREEE (reference sequence). The ends were cut back, 6 bases at V and 0 bases at J, with 9 bases in the middle. The CDR3 is made up of 13 amino acids. CDR3 bases: TGTGCCAGCAAGGACATTATGAACACTGAAGCTTTCTTT. Translation: CASKDIMNTEAFF.

This clone appeared a few times. The V gene is TRBV7-9, the J gene TRBJ1-5, with 7 bases matching TRBD1. Per germline, CDR1 SEHNR and CDR2 FQNEAQ (reference sequence). V shed 6 bases and J 0 bases; nucleotides not matched to a gene: 5. The CDR3 contains 15 residues. CDR3 DNA: TGTGCCAGCAGGATCAGGGGGTATAGCAATCAGCCCCAGCATTTT. Translation gives CASRIRGYSNQPQHF.

V and J are TRBV5-6 and TRBJ1-5; 7 bases align to TRBD1. Germline V lookup: CDR1 SGHDT, CDR2 YYEEEE. This CDR3 region has 15 residues. V was clipped by 0 bases and J by 4 bases; unmatched bases: 4. The CDR3 loop is CASSLEGARNQPQHF. The CDR3 nucleotides read TGTGCCAGCAGCTTGGAGGGGGCGCGGAATCAGCCCCAGCATTTT.

J is TRBJ2-7 and V is TRBV30; D is ambiguous. The germline CDR1 and CDR2 sequences are GTSNPN and SVGIG (reference sequence). V was pared by 3 bases and J by 7 bases, with 7 bases between. The CDR3 runs to 10 residues. The CDR3, as DNA: TGTGCCTGGAGCGGTATAGAGCAGTACTTC. This gives the protein CAWSGIEQYF.

The chain joins TRBV2 to TRBJ2-7; unclear D gene. The length of the CDR3 is 13 residues. CDR1 SNHLY and CDR2 FYNNEI come from the germline V gene. V gave up 6 bases and J gave up 11 bases, with 20 bases separating them. The CDR3 bases are TGTGCCAGCAGACTTGCCTGGCAGGCCCTTGAGTACTTC. This sequence encodes CASRLAWQALEYF.